This T cell receptor beta chain was profiled in a study of cytomegalovirus exposure and HLA in healthy donors. Whole-study findings and limits: Among the sequence variants, a highly shared cluster was likely an artifact of sequencing. HLA alleles showed associations with approximately 15,000 TCR beta sequences in a later analysis, at a 0.05 false discovery rate. Later analysis demonstrated an association between a missense DCLRE1C variant and TCR beta V- and J-gene trimming.

PCR employed 60 Vbeta and 13 Jbeta primers. Using immunoSEQ multiplex PCR, the repertoire was profiled, and TCRdb retains in-frame clones only, with some absent. The sample gives 65,000 to 90,000 clones, roughly four fifths of which show up once; under 2.5% is in the top ten. The germline CDR1 and CDR2 sequences are MGHRA and YSYEKL. There are 15 residues in the CDR3. Comment on this clone: The antigen remains unidentified.

The chain is built from TRBV4-1 and TRBJ2-5; 8 bases map to TRBD2. The J call is uncertain, as TRBJ2-7 better fits the DNA end. The specimen sequenced was PBMCs. This sequence originates from a man younger than 30 in good health and CMV-seronegative. The CDR3 protein is CASSQDKLADYEQYF. The DNA for the CDR3 is TGCGCCAGCAGCCAAGATAAACTAGCGGATTACGAGCAGTACTTC.